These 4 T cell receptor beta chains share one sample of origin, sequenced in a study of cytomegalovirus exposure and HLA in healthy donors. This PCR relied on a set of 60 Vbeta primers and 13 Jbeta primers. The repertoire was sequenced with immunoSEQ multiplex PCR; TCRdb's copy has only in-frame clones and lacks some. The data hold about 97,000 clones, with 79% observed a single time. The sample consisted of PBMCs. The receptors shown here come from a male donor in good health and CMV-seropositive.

The CDR3 DNA is TGTGCCAGCAGCTTAGCAGCGGGACAGGGGACCCAAGAGACCCAGTACTTC. Its protein product is CASSLAAGQGTQETQYF. V and J are TRBV7-9 and TRBJ2-5, with 10 bases identical to TRBD1. V lost 0 bases to trimming and J lost 1 base; unmatched junction nucleotides: 5. Germline CDR1 reads SEHNR; CDR2 reads FQNEAQ (reference sequence). This CDR3 contains 17 residues.

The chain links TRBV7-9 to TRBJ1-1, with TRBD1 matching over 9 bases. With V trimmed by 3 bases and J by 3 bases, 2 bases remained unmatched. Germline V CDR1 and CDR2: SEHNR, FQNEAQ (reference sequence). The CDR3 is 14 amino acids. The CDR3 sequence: CASSFNRGHTEAFF. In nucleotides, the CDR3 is TGTGCCAGCAGCTTTAACAGGGGGCACACTGAAGCTTTCTTT.

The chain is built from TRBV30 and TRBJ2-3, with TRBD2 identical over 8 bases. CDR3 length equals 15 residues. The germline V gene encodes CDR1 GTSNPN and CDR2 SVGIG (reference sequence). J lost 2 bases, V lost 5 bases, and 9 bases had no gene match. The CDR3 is CAWLRLAGNTDTQYF. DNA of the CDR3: TGTGCCTGGTTGCGATTAGCGGGGAACACAGATACGCAGTATTTT.

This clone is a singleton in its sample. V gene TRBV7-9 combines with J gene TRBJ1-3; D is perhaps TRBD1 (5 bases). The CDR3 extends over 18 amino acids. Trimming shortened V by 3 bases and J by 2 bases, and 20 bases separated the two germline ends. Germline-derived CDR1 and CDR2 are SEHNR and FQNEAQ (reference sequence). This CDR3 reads CASSFPPQGGIPGNTIYF. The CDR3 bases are TGTGCCAGCAGCTTCCCCCCCCAGGGCGGGATCCCTGGAAACACCATATATTTT.